This is a list of T cell receptor beta chains from one sample in a study of T cells in Graves' hyperthyroidism and ophthalmopathy. TCRdb re-derived calls from the multiplex PCR reads in MiXCR, one entry per CDR3 protein. Counted here are about half a million distinct CDR3 sequences, just under 20% occurring once; the ten biggest clones make up approximately 50%. Sample: blood. Every receptor here comes from a man aged 35-49 years with Graves' ophthalmopathy. Each CDR3 is given without its conserved first and last residue. The order of the fields is V gene, CDR3 protein.

TRBV27,ASSFGFSNQPQH
TRBV10-3,AISERVGGTDTQY
TRBV7-2,ASSYIYKGEQF
TRBV19,ASSTRQGGVAYNEQF
TRBV20-1,SARDGRGVDSPLH
TRBV5-6,ASSRLNQPQH
TRBV28,ASSFTPQGRGYT
TRBV27,ASSLSKGTGSSYEQY
TRBV7-3,ASSLLGVSSYNEQF
TRBV2,ASSESIHHTDTQY
TRBV6-1,ASSEGAWDTDNSPLH
TRBV27,ASRAAGAATNEKLF
TRBV7-2,ASSASGLTLETQY
TRBV6-2/TRBV6-3,ASSYQTSGGSNYEQY
TRBV10-3,AISEERGPGEQY
TRBV7-9,ASSAKGTGGAYFYCYT
TRBV5-1,ASSVGSHTEAF
TRBV5-6,ASSYGQGWSNEQF
TRBV15,ATSRDKGAGNTIY
TRBV30,AWSVRARSEKLF
TRBV4-1,ASSPEVRGVNTEAF
TRBV11-2,ASKGTYEYNEQF
TRBV6-2/TRBV6-3,ASSRDWGDEQF
TRBV6-1,ASSSGGRAYNEQF
TRBV20-1,SALRPGQGGSGANVLT
TRBV6-5,ASSYGTGEYTEAF
TRBV29-1,SVEQASNTEAF
TRBV10-2,ASSEVRGTYNEQF
TRBV27,ASSTLARSANEQF
TRBV27,ASSVSDSYNEQF
TRBV14,ASSLTGTGFAEQY
TRBV5-6,ASSLAHRSTDTQY
TRBV15,ATSRESGGGETQY
TRBV20-1,SARVSLAGPGTGELF
TRBV5-1,ASRVFFRGNGYGYT
TRBV12-3/TRBV12-4,ASSQSGGAWNEQF
TRBV18,ASSVQAGEVNEQF
TRBV24-1,ATSDAGGKDKNIQY
TRBV27,ASSSWGRLEKLF
TRBV7-8,ASSRSPSGGTYNEQF
TRBV28,ASSLSPGTGVGGYT
TRBV7-8,ASSLAGGQGGAQY
TRBV7-9,ASRRRAGGRTDTQY
TRBV2,ASNLDSQETQY
TRBV29-1,SVAGTGGNTGELF
TRBV28,ASGQGGSSYEQY
TRBV12-3/TRBV12-4,ASSLAGAVNYGYT
TRBV5-1,ASSRTTENTEAF
TRBV7-2,ASSPDRGGVYNEQF